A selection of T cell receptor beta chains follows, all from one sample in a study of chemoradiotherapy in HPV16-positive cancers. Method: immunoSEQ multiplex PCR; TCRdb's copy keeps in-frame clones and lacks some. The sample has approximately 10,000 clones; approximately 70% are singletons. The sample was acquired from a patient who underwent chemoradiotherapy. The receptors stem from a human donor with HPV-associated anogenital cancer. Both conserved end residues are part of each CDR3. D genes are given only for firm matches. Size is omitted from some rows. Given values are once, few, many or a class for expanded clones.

CDR3nt: TGCGCCAGCAGCCAGAGCCCTAACTATGGCTACACCTTC
CDR3aa: CASSQSPNYGYTF
v_gene: TRBV4-1
d_gene: NA
j_gene: TRBJ1-2
abundance: few

CDR3nt: TGCGCCAGCAGCCCTCTCGGATGGGGGTTGCAGACCCAGTACTTC
CDR3aa: CASSPLGWGLQTQYF
v_gene: TRBV4-1
d_gene: NA
j_gene: TRBJ2-5
abundance: once

CDR3nt: TGTGCCAGCAGTGAAATCGGACGGAACACTGAAGCTTTCTTT
CDR3aa: CASSEIGRNTEAFF
v_gene: TRBV2
d_gene: NA
j_gene: TRBJ1-1
abundance: few

CDR3nt: TGTGCCAGCAGCACTAAAAGTTATGGCTACACCTTC
CDR3aa: CASSTKSYGYTF
v_gene: TRBV5-6
d_gene: NA
j_gene: TRBJ1-2
abundance: NA

CDR3nt: TGTGCCAGCAGCGTAGTACAGGCAGGCGGGGAGCTGTTTTTT
CDR3aa: CASSVVQAGGELFF
v_gene: TRBV9
d_gene: NA
j_gene: TRBJ2-2
abundance: once

CDR3nt: TGTGCCAGCAGCCTGGACGGTGCAACTAATGAAAAACTGTTTTTT
CDR3aa: CASSLDGATNEKLFF
v_gene: TRBV9
d_gene: NA
j_gene: TRBJ1-4
abundance: NA

CDR3nt: TGTGCCAGCATCTCACAGGGCCCTGGGGCCAACGTCCTGACTTTC
CDR3aa: CASISQGPGANVLTF
v_gene: TRBV28
d_gene: NA
j_gene: TRBJ2-6
abundance: NA

CDR3nt: TGTGCCATCAGGGCCTCGGGAGCGGGGTTCACAGATACGCAGTATTTT
CDR3aa: CAIRASGAGFTDTQYF
v_gene: TRBV10-3
d_gene: TRBD2
j_gene: TRBJ2-3
abundance: once

CDR3nt: TGTGCCAGCAGCTTGAATGGGGGCACCGGGGAGCTGTTTTTT
CDR3aa: CASSLNGGTGELFF
v_gene: TRBV5-4
d_gene: NA
j_gene: TRBJ2-2
abundance: NA

CDR3nt: TGCGCCAGCAGCCCTCCACCAGGGACAAATCTCCAAGAGACCCAGTACTTC
CDR3aa: CASSPPPGTNLQETQYF
v_gene: TRBV5-1
d_gene: NA
j_gene: TRBJ2-5
abundance: few

CDR3nt: TGCAGCGGTCAGCAGGGACTAGCAGGCAATGAGCAGTTCTTC
CDR3aa: CSGQQGLAGNEQFF
v_gene: TRBV29-1
d_gene: TRBD2
j_gene: TRBJ2-1
abundance: NA

CDR3nt: TGCGCCAGCAGCTCTCGGGGGAGCGGACAAGAGACCCAGTACTTC
CDR3aa: CASSSRGSGQETQYF
v_gene: TRBV5-1
d_gene: NA
j_gene: TRBJ2-5
abundance: NA

CDR3nt: TGTGCCAGCAGCGTAGAACCGGGAGTTGGAAACACCATATATTTT
CDR3aa: CASSVEPGVGNTIYF
v_gene: TRBV7-6
d_gene: NA
j_gene: TRBJ1-3
abundance: NA

CDR3nt: TGTGCCTGGAGTGTCTTGGGGGAAAAACTGTTTTTT
CDR3aa: CAWSVLGEKLFF
v_gene: TRBV30
d_gene: NA
j_gene: TRBJ1-4
abundance: NA

CDR3nt: TGTGCCAGCAGCTGGGACGCTGGAACCGGGGAGCTGTTTTTT
CDR3aa: CASSWDAGTGELFF
v_gene: TRBV5-4
d_gene: NA
j_gene: TRBJ2-2
abundance: NA

CDR3nt: TGTGCCAGCAGCTTAGTCGAACAGGTTCTCAACGAGCAGTACTTC
CDR3aa: CASSLVEQVLNEQYF
v_gene: TRBV11-1
d_gene: NA
j_gene: TRBJ2-7
abundance: NA

CDR3nt: TGTGCCAGCTCACCATACCGGCCTCCAGATACGCAGTATTTT
CDR3aa: CASSPYRPPDTQYF
v_gene: TRBV18
d_gene: NA
j_gene: TRBJ2-3
abundance: NA

CDR3nt: TGTGCCAGCAGCCCGAAGAGTAAGGACACCGGGGAGCTGTTTTTT
CDR3aa: CASSPKSKDTGELFF
v_gene: TRBV5-6
d_gene: NA
j_gene: TRBJ2-2
abundance: NA

CDR3nt: TGTGCCAGCAACAGGGAGGGCACAGATACGCAGTATTTT
CDR3aa: CASNREGTDTQYF
v_gene: TRBV2
d_gene: NA
j_gene: TRBJ2-3
abundance: once

CDR3nt: TGTGCCAGTAGTTGGTATGGACAGGGAAGGAATGAGCAGTTCTTC
CDR3aa: CASSWYGQGRNEQFF
v_gene: TRBV19
d_gene: TRBD1
j_gene: TRBJ2-1
abundance: NA

CDR3nt: TGTGCCTCAATCCCGGGACAGGGGGCCCTGAACACCGGGGAGCTGTTTTTT
CDR3aa: CASIPGQGALNTGELFF
v_gene: TRBV19
d_gene: TRBD1
j_gene: TRBJ2-2
abundance: NA

CDR3nt: TGCGCCAGCAGCTTGGTAACTAGCGGGGCCAATGAGCAGTTCTTC
CDR3aa: CASSLVTSGANEQFF
v_gene: TRBV5-1
d_gene: TRBD2
j_gene: TRBJ2-1
abundance: few

CDR3nt: TGTGCCAGTATTTCTACCCGGACCTTCGGAGGGAATGAGCAGTTCTTC
CDR3aa: CASISTRTFGGNEQFF
v_gene: TRBV19
d_gene: NA
j_gene: TRBJ2-1
abundance: NA

CDR3nt: TGTGCCAGCAGCTTAGATGGGACAGAGGGAAATTCACCCCTCCACTTT
CDR3aa: CASSLDGTEGNSPLHF
v_gene: TRBV7-2
d_gene: TRBD1
j_gene: TRBJ1-6
abundance: NA

CDR3nt: TGTGCCAGCAGCTTGGCTACGAGGGGGGAGACCCAGTACTTC
CDR3aa: CASSLATRGETQYF
v_gene: TRBV7-8
d_gene: NA
j_gene: TRBJ2-5
abundance: NA

CDR3nt: TGTGCCAGCTCACCCGGGACAGACTATGGCTACACCTTC
CDR3aa: CASSPGTDYGYTF
v_gene: TRBV18
d_gene: TRBD1
j_gene: TRBJ1-2
abundance: few

CDR3nt: TGTGCCAGCAGACTAGCGAGGGCCGGGGAGCTGTTTTTT
CDR3aa: CASRLARAGELFF
v_gene: TRBV2
d_gene: TRBD2
j_gene: TRBJ2-2
abundance: NA

CDR3nt: TGTGCCAGCAGCCCACGGCCGGGGCAGGGTAAGAATGAGCAGTTCTTC
CDR3aa: CASSPRPGQGKNEQFF
v_gene: TRBV9
d_gene: NA
j_gene: TRBJ2-1
abundance: NA

CDR3nt: TGTGCCAGCAGTTTGGCAGGGGCTAAGCCCCTCCACTTT
CDR3aa: CASSLAGAKPLHF
v_gene: TRBV27
d_gene: NA
j_gene: TRBJ1-6
abundance: NA

CDR3nt: TGTGCCAGCAGCCAAGGGCGGGGGGGTGGCACAGATACGCAGTATTTT
CDR3aa: CASSQGRGGGTDTQYF
v_gene: TRBV4-2
d_gene: TRBD2
j_gene: TRBJ2-3
abundance: few